This T cell receptor beta chain emerged from a study of blood T cell repertoires in COVID-19. Looking at the study overall: Sources were T cells, B-cell-depleted T cells, or PBMCs; the material itself was cDNA or gDNA.

The assay was immunoSEQ multiplex PCR, and TCRdb's table has in-frame clones only and misses some. The sample lists some 140,000 clones; around 75% were seen once. Trimming removed 5 bases from V and 4 bases from J, with 11 bases in between. The CDR3 totals 13 residues. Germline V gives CDR1 SSHAT, CDR2 FNYEAQ (reference sequence). The TCR comes from a woman aged 70 to 79 with COVID-19, enrolled during active disease. The genes are TRBV7-7 and TRBJ2-5; D is possibly TRBD1 (5 bases). The sequenced sample consisted of peripheral blood. CDR3 DNA: TGTGCCAGCAGCCCAGGGCCCGCAGAGACCCAGTACTTC. Translation: CASSPGPAETQYF.